Reported below is one TCR beta chain. Its matching antigen is unknown. Sequencing used immunoSEQ multiplex PCR; TCRdb keeps in-frame clones, though not all of them. The data hold about 53,000 clones, with about nine tenths observed a single time. The record originates from a study of chemoradiotherapy in HPV16-positive cancers. Notes on the study in general: Candidate HPV-specific clones and E7-related TCR motifs grew in tumor during treatment.

The CDR3 totals 16 residues. Trimming removed 0 bases at V and 6 bases at J, with 14 bases between. Per the germline V gene, CDR1 is LGHNA and CDR2 is YSLEER. The material sequenced was blood, taken from a patient who underwent chemoradiotherapy. The sequence derives from a human donor with HPV-associated anogenital cancer. The chain links TRBV4-3 to TRBJ2-2; the D call may be TRBD1 or TRBD2 (5 bases each). The CDR3 DNA is TGCGCCAGCAGCCAAGAGGCAGGGAGAGTGGCCGGGGAGCTGTTTTTT. It encodes CASSQEAGRVAGELFF.